This T cell receptor (beta chain) was observed in a study of cytomegalovirus exposure and HLA in healthy donors. The PCR was carried out with 60 Vbeta primers and 13 Jbeta primers. Per the original data handling: Per a later analysis, the number of unique TCR beta chains was some 80 million, of which about 11 million were shared. The table came from immunoSEQ multiplex PCR; TCRdb's copy has only in-frame clones and leaves some out. From that table come the V and J calls and clone size; the DNA was used to work out D and trimming. The table lists 90,000 or so clones, roughly 80% of them singletons. Germline trimming cut 0 bases from V and 5 bases from J; bases unmatched to any gene: 3. The CDR3 totals 15 residues. CDR1 is SGHRS, CDR2 YFSETQ, per germline. Participants comprised healthy donors of bone marrow. The sample holds a few counts of this clone.

Sequenced: PBMCs. This TCR was recovered from a man younger than 45 in good health and CMV-seropositive. V is TRBV5-1 and J is TRBJ1-4; TRBD1 matches at 8 bases. The CDR3 nucleotides are TGCGCCAGCAGCTTGGGGGGGACAGGCAATGAAAAACTGTTTTTT. This gives the protein CASSLGGTGNEKLFF.